This T cell receptor beta chain was captured by sequencing in a study of vaccination effects on CD4 cells after COVID-19 (dated by TCRdb to the early 2020s). Regarding the study in general: After vaccination, three convalescent patients were sampled at an early time point (day +14) and at a late time point (day +241, +227 and +161, respectively). A total of 9 to 11 COVID-19 convalescent patients and 4 SARS-CoV-2-naive healthy vaccine recipients were included in the full study. The Oncomine TCR Beta short-read assay on an Illumina iSeq 100 was used to sequence cultures from other donors in the study. In both COVID-19 convalescent patients and infection-naive vaccine recipients, the study compared SARS-CoV-2 spike-specific CD4+ TCR repertoires from before mRNA vaccination with those from after it. Post-vaccine samples across the study were collected a median of 72 days after the second dose, with a range of 14 to 241.

This clone was counted only a few times. It has no known antigen specificity. Base-call qualities are not available, and no considerably larger clone is one nucleotide away. Library preparation employed the immunoSEQ multiplex PCR assay. DNA from the cultured, isolated CD4+ T cells was subjected to TCR beta CDR3 sequencing. Concerning the study's data processing: Non-productive TCR sequences were removed, reads were trimmed to the CDR3 region, and CDR3s of at least 7 amino acids were retained. Antigen-specific clonotypes were identified with the MANAFEST web app by comparing expansion in peptide wells against reference cultures. To be called positive, a clone needed expansion at FDR<0.05 compared with the reference and with all other wells, an odds ratio greater than 5, and a frequency greater than 0.1% in two replicate wells. A clonotype was called cross-reactive if it was significantly expanded both in SARS-CoV-2 spike wells and in at least one common cold coronavirus spike condition. Using the stringdist R package, CDR3 similarity was measured by Levenshtein distance, and unrooted trees were constructed with ape in R 3.6.1. Drawn from immuneACCESS, this table holds only the in-frame rearrangements with V and J called that TCRdb kept. Clones are partly lost; checked studies trace under half to an unresolved V gene and leave the rest unexplained. The DNA gave D and trimming, while V, J and clone size come from that table. The sample records more than 13,000 clones, 76% of which are singletons. Of the sample, around 25% falls within the top ten clones.

To identify antigen-specific CD4+ T cell clonotypes by their expansion, the ViraFEST assay first stimulated PBMC with viral peptide pools and then applied TCR sequencing. After around ten days of culture, CD4+ T cells were isolated with the EasySep CD4+ T cell isolation kit. PCR-confirmed SARS-CoV-2 infection had occurred in convalescent patients between March and December 2020, before the Alpha, Beta and Delta variants emerged in the United States. Each participant received two doses of an mRNA SARS-CoV-2 vaccine, either BNT162b2 or mRNA-1273. Each well held some 1.9 million PBMC cultured in IMDM containing roughly 5.1% human AB serum, around 10 IU/ml IL-2 and gentamicin, along with roughly 10 ug/ml peptides. Half of the culture medium was replaced with fresh IL-2-containing medium on days 3 and 7. Each peptide stimulation condition was cultured in triplicate wells unless otherwise noted. Using Ficoll-Paque Plus gradient centrifugation, PBMC were separated from whole blood and then either used fresh or cryopreserved at -140C. The overlapping peptide pools covered the spike proteins of SARS-CoV-2 as well as those of the common cold coronaviruses HCoV-NL63, HCoV-OC43 and HCoV-229E. The QIAamp micro DNA kit was used to extract genomic DNA from the cultured CD4+ T cells.

The full study reports these points: For convalescent patients, new clones induced by the vaccine made up most of the post-vaccine spike-reactive repertoire, and these new clones were largely distinct from the clones induced by infection. At late post-vaccination timepoints, both infection-induced and vaccine-induced clones showed marked clonal contraction, consistent with waning T cell responses. The study was limited by a small number of convalescent patients, and early post-infection timepoints were lacking.

Based on the germline V gene (reference sequence), the CDR1 and CDR2 sequences are MNHEY and SMNVEV. Including the terminal cysteine and phenylalanine, the CDR3 comprises 18 residues. Only the CDR3 region is kept as DNA, spanning 54 bases read in frame from base 1. At the junction V is shortened by 5 bases and J by 2 bases, with 23 bases in between. This receptor was taken from a human donor who had a prior SARS-CoV-2 infection. The chain joins TRBV27 to TRBJ2-3; the D gene is perhaps TRBD1 or TRBD2, each of them matching over 5 bases. The sample in question was CD4+ T cells from PBMCs cultured with HCoV-NL63 spike peptides, obtained after COVID-19 vaccination. In the paper's terms, the cell subset or site label means: HCoV-NL63 spike overlapping peptide pool stimulation. The CDR3 has the sequence CASSNEGWGRAFTDTQYF. The DNA sequence follows: TGTGCCAGCAGTAATGAGGGATGGGGCAGAGCCTTCACAGATACGCAGTATTTT.